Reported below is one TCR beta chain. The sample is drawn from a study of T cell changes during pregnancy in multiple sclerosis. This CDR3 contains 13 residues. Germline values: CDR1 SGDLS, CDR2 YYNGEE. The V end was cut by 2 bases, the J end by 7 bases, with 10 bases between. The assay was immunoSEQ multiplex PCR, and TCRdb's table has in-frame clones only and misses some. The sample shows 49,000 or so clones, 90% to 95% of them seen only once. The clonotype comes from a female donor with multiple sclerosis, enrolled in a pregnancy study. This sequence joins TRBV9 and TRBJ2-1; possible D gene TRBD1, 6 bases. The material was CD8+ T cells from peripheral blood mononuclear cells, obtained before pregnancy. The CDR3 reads CASSVNTGNEQFF. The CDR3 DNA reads TGTGCCAGCAGCGTTAATACAGGGAATGAGCAGTTCTTC.